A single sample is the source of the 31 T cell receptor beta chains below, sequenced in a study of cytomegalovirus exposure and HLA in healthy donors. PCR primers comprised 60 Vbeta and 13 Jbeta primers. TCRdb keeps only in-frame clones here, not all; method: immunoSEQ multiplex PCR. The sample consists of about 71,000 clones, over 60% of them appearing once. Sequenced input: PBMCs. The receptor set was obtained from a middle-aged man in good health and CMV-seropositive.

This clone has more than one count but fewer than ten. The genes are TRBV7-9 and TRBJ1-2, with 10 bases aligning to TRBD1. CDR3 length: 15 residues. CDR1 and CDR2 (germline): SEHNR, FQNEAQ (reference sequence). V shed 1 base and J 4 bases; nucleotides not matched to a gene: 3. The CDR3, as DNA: TGTGCCAGCAGCTTAGGGGACAGGGGAAGCTATGGCTACACCTTC. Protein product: CASSLGDRGSYGYTF.

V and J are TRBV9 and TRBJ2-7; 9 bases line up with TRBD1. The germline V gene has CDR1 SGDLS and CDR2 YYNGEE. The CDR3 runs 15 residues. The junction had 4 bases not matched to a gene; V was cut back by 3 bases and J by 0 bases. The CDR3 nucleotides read TGTGCCAGCAGCGCGGGGACAGGGAACTCCTACGAGCAGTACTTC. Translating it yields CASSAGTGNSYEQYF.

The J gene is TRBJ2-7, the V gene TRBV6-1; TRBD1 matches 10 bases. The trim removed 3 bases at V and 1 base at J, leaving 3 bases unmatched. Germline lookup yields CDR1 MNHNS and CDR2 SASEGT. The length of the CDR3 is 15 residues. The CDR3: CASSDRTGGSYEQYF. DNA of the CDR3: TGTGCCAGCAGTGATAGGACAGGGGGTTCCTACGAGCAGTACTTC.

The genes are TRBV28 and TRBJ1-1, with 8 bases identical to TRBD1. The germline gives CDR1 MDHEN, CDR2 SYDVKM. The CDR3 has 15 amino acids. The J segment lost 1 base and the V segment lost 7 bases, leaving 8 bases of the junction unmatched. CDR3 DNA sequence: TGTGCCAGCATCGGTTCTGGACAGGGGAACACTGAAGCTTTCTTT. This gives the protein CASIGSGQGNTEAFF.

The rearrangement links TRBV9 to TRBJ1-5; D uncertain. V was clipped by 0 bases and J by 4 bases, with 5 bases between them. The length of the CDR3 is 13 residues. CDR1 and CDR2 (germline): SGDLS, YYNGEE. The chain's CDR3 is CASSVGENQPQHF. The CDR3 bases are TGTGCCAGCAGCGTAGGAGAAAATCAGCCCCAGCATTTT.

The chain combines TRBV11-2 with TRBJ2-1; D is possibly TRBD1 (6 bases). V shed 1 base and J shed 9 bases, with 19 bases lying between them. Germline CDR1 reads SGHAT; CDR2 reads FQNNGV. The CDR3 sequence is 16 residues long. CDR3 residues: CASSLVWDTVWVEQFF. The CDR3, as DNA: TGTGCCAGCAGCTTAGTGTGGGACACCGTTTGGGTTGAGCAGTTCTTC.

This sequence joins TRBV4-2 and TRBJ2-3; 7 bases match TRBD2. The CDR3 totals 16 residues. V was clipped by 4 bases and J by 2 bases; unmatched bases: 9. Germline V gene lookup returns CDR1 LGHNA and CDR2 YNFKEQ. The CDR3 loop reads CASSPRLGTNTDTQYF. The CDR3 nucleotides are TGTGCCAGCAGCCCCAGGTTGGGGACTAACACAGATACGCAGTATTTT.

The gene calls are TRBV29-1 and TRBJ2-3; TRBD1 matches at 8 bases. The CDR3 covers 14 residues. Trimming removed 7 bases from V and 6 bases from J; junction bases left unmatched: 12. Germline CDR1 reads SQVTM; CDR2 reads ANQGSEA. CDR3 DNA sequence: TGCAGCGCCCGGACAGGGACCAACGGCGATACGCAGTATTTT. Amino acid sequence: CSARTGTNGDTQYF.

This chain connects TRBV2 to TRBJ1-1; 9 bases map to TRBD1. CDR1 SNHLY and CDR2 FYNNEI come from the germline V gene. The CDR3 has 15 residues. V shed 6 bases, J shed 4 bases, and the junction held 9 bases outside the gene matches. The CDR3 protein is CASREQGAPGTEAFF. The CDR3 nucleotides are TGTGCCAGCAGGGAACAGGGGGCCCCGGGCACTGAAGCTTTCTTT.

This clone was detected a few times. The CDR3 DNA reads TGTGCCAGTAGTATTGTGAATGGGCCCGCTGAAGCTTTCTTT. It yields the protein CASSIVNGPAEAFF. The V call is TRBV19, the J call TRBJ1-1; no definite D call. Germline CDR1 LNHDA, CDR2 SQIVND (reference sequence). The CDR3 extends over 14 amino acids. V was pared by 3 bases and J by 6 bases, with 14 bases between.

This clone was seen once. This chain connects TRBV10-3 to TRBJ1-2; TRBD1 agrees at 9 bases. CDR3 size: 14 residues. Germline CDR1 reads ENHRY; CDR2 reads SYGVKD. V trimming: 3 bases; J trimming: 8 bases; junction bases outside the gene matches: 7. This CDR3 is CAISDQDRGVGYTF. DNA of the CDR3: TGTGCCATCAGTGACCAGGACAGGGGTGTGGGCTACACCTTC.

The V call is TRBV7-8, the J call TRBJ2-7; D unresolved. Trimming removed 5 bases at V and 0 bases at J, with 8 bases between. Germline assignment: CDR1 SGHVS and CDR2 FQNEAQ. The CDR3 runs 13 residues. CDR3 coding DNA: TGTGCCAGCAGCCGGTTTACCTCCTACGAGCAGTACTTC. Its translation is CASSRFTSYEQYF.

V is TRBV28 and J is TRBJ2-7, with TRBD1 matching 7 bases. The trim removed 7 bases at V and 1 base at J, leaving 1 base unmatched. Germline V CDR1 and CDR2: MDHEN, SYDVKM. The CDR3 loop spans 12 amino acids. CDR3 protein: CASTGGSYEQYF. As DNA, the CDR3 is TGTGCCAGCACAGGGGGATCCTACGAGCAGTACTTC. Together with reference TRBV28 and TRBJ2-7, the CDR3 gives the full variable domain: DVKVTQSSRYLVKRTGEKVFLECVQDMDHENMFWYRQDPGLGLRLIYFSYDVKMKEKGDIPEGYSVSREKKERFSLILESASTNQTSMYLCASTGGSYEQYFGPGTRLTVT.

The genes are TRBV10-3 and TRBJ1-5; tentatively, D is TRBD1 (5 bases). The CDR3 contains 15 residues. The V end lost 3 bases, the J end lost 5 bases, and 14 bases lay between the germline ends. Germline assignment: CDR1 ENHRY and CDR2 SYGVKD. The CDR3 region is CAISDGRGYDQPQHF. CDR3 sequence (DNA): TGTGCCATCAGTGACGGAAGGGGATATGATCAGCCCCAGCATTTT.

In nucleotides, the CDR3 is TGTGCCAGCAGCTGGGACAGGGGGCTGGATGAAGCTTTCTTT. It codes for CASSWDRGLDEAFF. The chain combines TRBV2 with TRBJ1-1; 12 bases agree with TRBD1. Looked up from germline, CDR1 is SNHLY and CDR2 is FYNNEI. Germline trimming cut 6 bases from V and 7 bases from J; bases unmatched to any gene: 6. The CDR3 runs to 14 residues.

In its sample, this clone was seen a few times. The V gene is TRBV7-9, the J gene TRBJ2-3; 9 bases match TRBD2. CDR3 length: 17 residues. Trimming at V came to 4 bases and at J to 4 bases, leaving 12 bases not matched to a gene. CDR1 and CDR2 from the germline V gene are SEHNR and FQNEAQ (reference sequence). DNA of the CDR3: TGTGCCAGCAGCTCTCGAGGTAGCGGGAGTCCGGCAGATACGCAGTATTTT. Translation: CASSSRGSGSPADTQYF. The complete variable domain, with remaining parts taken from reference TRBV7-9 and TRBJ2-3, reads DTGVSQNPRHKITKRGQNVTFRCDPISEHNRLYWYRQTLGQGPEFLTYFQNEAQLEKSRLLSDRFSAERPKGSFSTLEIQRTEQGDSAMYLCASSSRGSGSPADTQYFGPGTRLTVL.

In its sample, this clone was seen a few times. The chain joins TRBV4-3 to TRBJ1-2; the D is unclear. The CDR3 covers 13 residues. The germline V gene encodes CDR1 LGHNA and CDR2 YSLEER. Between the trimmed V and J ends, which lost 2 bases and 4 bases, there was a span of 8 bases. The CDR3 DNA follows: TGCGCCAGCAGCCAAACAGCCTCCTATGGCTACACCTTC. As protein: CASSQTASYGYTF.

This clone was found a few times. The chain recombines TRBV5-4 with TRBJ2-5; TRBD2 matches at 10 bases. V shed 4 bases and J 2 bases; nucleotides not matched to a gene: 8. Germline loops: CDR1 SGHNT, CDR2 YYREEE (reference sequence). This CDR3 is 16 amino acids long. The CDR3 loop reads CASSRRAGGSQETQYF. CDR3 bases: TGTGCCAGCAGCCGGAGAGCGGGGGGGTCGCAAGAGACCCAGTACTTC.

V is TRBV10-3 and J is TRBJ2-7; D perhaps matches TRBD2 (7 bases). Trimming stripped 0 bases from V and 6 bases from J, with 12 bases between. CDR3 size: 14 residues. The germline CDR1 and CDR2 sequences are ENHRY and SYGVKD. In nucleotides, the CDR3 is TGTGCCATCAGTGAGTCAGGGGGGGTTTTCGAGCAGTACTTC. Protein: CAISESGGVFEQYF.

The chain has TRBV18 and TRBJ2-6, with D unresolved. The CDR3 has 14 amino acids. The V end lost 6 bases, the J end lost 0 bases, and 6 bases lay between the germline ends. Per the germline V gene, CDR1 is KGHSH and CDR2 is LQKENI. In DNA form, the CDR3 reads TGTGCCAGCTCGTCTAGCTCTGGGGCCAACGTCCTGACTTTC. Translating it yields CASSSSSGANVLTF.

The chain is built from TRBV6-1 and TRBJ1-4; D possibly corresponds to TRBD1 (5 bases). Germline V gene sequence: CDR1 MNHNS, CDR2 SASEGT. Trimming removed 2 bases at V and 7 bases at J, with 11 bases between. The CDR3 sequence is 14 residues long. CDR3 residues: CASSERGSGEKLFF. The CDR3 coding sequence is TGTGCCAGCAGTGAAAGGGGTTCGGGTGAAAAACTGTTTTTT.

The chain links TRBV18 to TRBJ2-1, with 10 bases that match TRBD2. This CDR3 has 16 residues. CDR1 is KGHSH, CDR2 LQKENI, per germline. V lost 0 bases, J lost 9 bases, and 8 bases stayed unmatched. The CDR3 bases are TGTGCCAGCTCACCACCGGCAACTAGCGGGATAGGTGAGCAGTTCTTC. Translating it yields CASSPPATSGIGEQFF.

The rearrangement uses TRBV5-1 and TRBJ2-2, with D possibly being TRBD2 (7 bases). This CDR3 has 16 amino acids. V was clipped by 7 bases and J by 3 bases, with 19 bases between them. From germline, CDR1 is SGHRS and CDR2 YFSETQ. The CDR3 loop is CASLKGGAVYTGELFF. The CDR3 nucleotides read TGCGCCAGCCTCAAGGGGGGGGCCGTGTACACCGGGGAGCTGTTTTTT.

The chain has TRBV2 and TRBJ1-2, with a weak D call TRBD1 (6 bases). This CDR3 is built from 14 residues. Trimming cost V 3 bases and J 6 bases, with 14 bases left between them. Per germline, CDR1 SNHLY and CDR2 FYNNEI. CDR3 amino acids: CASSDRGGIDGYTF. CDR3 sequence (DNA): TGTGCCAGCAGTGACCGCGGGGGCATCGATGGCTACACCTTC.

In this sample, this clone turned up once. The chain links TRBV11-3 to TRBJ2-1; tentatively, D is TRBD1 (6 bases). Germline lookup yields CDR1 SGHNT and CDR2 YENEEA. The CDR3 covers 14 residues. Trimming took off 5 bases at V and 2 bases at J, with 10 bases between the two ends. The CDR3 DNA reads TGTGCCAGCAGCCCCCAGGGGACCTACAATGAGCAGTTCTTC. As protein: CASSPQGTYNEQFF.

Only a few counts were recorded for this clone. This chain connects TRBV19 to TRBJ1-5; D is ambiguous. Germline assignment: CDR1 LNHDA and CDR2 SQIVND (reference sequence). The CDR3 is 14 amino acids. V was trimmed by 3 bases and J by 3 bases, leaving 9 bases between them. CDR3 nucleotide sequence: TGTGCCAGTAGTATTGACGGGTACAATCAGCCCCAGCATTTT. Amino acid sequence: CASSIDGYNQPQHF. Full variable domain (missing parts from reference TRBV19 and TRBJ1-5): DGGITQSPKYLFRKEGQNVTLSCEQNLNHDAMYWYRQDPGQGLRLIYYSQIVNDFQKGDIAEGYSVSREKKESFPLTVTSAQKNPTAFYLCASSIDGYNQPQHFGDGTRLSIL.

The CDR3 DNA sequence: TGTGCCAGCAGCTTGGACCTACTAGCGGACTCAGATACGCAGTATTTT. Translated, it gives CASSLDLLADSDTQYF. The chain employs TRBV5-6 and TRBJ2-3, with TRBD2 identical over 8 bases. Germline V gene data show CDR1 as SGHDT and CDR2 as YYEEEE. The CDR3 runs 16 residues. After removal of 0 bases from V and 4 bases from J, the junction contained 7 bases not matched to a gene.

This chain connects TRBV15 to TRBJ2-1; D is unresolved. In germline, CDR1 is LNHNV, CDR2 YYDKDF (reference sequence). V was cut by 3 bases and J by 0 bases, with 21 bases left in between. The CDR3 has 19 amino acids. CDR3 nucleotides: TGTGCCACCAGCAGGGATTCAGAGCTTGAGGTAAGCTCCTACAATGAGCAGTTCTTC. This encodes CATSRDSELEVSSYNEQFF.

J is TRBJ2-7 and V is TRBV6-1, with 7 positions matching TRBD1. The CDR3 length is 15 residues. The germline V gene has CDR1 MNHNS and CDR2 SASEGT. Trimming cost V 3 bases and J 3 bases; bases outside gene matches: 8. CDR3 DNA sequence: TGTGCCAGCAGTGACCCCAGGGGGTCAGGCTACGAGCAGTACTTC. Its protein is CASSDPRGSGYEQYF.

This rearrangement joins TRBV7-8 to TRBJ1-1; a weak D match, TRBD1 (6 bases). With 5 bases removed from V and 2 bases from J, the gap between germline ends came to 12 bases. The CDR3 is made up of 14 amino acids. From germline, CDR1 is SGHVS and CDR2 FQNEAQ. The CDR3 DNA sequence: TGTGCCAGCAGCGTGACAGGACCCAACACTGAAGCTTTCTTT. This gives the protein CASSVTGPNTEAFF. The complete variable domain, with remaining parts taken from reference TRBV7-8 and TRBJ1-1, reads GAGVSQSPRYKVAKRGQDVALRCDPISGHVSLFWYQQALGQGPEFLTYFQNEAQLDKSGLPSDRFFAERPEGSVSTLKIQRTQQEDSAVYLCASSVTGPNTEAFFGQGTRLTVV.

CDR3 bases: TGTGCCAGCATGGGGGGGGCGACGTTTCAGCCCCAGCATTTT. Translating gives CASMGGATFQPQHF. The J gene is TRBJ1-5, the V gene TRBV28, with a possible D match to TRBD1 (6 bases). V was pared by 7 bases and J by 6 bases, with 16 bases between. The germline gives CDR1 MDHEN, CDR2 SYDVKM. The CDR3 loop spans 14 amino acids.